Sequencing of this TCR beta chain was carried out in a study of patients and donors after allogeneic stem cell transplantation. TCRdb itself ran the RT-PCR reads through MiXCR, one entry per CDR3 protein. The data hold under 200,000 distinct CDR3 sequences, with approximately 28% observed a single time. V trimming: 4 bases; J trimming: 6 bases; junction bases outside the gene matches: 10. The germline V gene encodes CDR1 SEHNR and CDR2 FQNEAQ (reference sequence). The CDR3 has 15 amino acids. This clonotype showed up just a few times. This TCR was sampled from a human donor who was either an allogeneic HSCT recipient or a stem cell or donor lymphocyte infusion donor (not recorded which). It is not recorded whose cells these are; they may come from a transplant donor. The sample taken for sequencing was blood, either unsorted or a sorted T cell fraction (not recorded which). The chain couples TRBV7-9 to TRBJ2-7; 9 bases align to TRBD1. For the CDR3, the DNA is TGTGCCAGCAGCTCCCGGACAGGGGCCTTGGTCGAGCAGTACTTC. Protein: CASSSRTGALVEQYF.